This T cell receptor beta chain is from a study of cytomegalovirus exposure and HLA in healthy donors. General observations from the study: The study flagged roughly 160 TCR beta chains as cytomegalovirus-associated. Most subjects had HLA-A and HLA-B alleles reportedly predicted accurately by TCR beta sequences. The likely explanation for a cluster of highly shared sequence variants was sequencing artifact.

Germline V gene lookup returns CDR1 SQVTM and CDR2 ANQGSEA. The CDR3 runs 13 residues. Trimming shortened V by 7 bases and J by 1 base, and 10 bases separated the two germline ends. A multiplex PCR was run with 60 Vbeta primers and 13 Jbeta primers. Profiling relied on immunoSEQ multiplex PCR, and the TCRdb table lists in-frame clones only, not all of them. The data contain about 150,000 clones, over 65% of them singletons. In regard to this clone: Its specificity is not known.

This TCR derives from a man aged 25-40 years in good health and CMV-seronegative. What was sequenced was PBMCs. J is TRBJ2-2 and V is TRBV29-1, with D maybe TRBD2 (6 bases). The DNA for the CDR3 is TGCAGCGGGGACTCGATGAACACCGGGGAGCTGTTTTTT. The encoded protein is CSGDSMNTGELFF.